This TCR beta chain originates from a study of CD8 T cells in ankylosing spondylitis. Comments on this clonotype: The antigen is undetermined.

TCR beta libraries were made by quantitative 5'-RACE with molecular barcodes. TCRdb processed the 5' RACE reads anew with MiXCR; each CDR3 protein has one entry. The repertoire holds fewer than 400,000 distinct CDR3 sequences, with around 22% as singletons. The study's findings and limits: Significant enrichment of disease-linked clones was reported in matched ankylosing spondylitis synovial fluid. A TCR beta motif made of 7 to 9 highly homologous variants seemed typical of ankylosing spondylitis blood. Certain motif variants had earlier appeared in reactive arthritis synovial fluid and blood.

Trimming pared 4 bases from V and 10 bases from J, leaving 16 bases between. This CDR3 has 14 residues. Germline V gene data show CDR1 as SEHNR and CDR2 as FQNEAQ (reference sequence). The chain recombines TRBV7-9 with TRBJ1-4; D gene unclear. Material for sequencing was blood, either unsorted or a sorted T cell fraction (not recorded which). This sequence originates from a male donor with ankylosing spondylitis. The DNA of the CDR3 is TGTGCCAGCAGCTATCGAGAGAGAGGCGGAAAACTGTTTTTT. It yields the protein CASSYRERGGKLFF.